What follows is one T cell receptor (beta chain) and its context. The antigen this receptor binds is unknown. Base-call qualities are not available, and no considerably larger clone is one nucleotide away. The donors were roughly 38 Caucasian individuals from Russia, aged roughly 6 to 90 years, who were systemically healthy. Each donor gave around 9.5 milliliters of peripheral blood, collected into EDTA-treated Vacutainer tubes. PBMCs were isolated by Ficoll-Paque density-gradient centrifugation, with at least 7 million obtained per sample. Total RNA was extracted from PBMCs with Trizol reagent, with at least 5 micrograms obtained per sample. For every donor, flow cytometry on a PBMC aliquot measured the percentage of naive CD45RAhigh/CD27high T cells. From V the trimming removes 1 base and from J it removes 13 bases, while the gene matches leave 4 bases of the junction unaccounted for. The germline V gene (reference sequence) specifies LGHDT as CDR1 and YNNKEL as CDR2. The CDR3, cysteine through phenylalanine, is 12 amino acids long. The read is trimmed to its CDR3 DNA, 36 bases read in frame from base 1.

The method behind the library was 5' RACE. Sequenced using an Illumina HiSeq 2500. The second PCR ran for roughly 7 to 12 cycles and used a J-beta primer mix along with a sample-barcoded 5' primer. Each TCR beta cDNA molecule received a unique molecular identifier from a template-switch 5' adaptor carrying 12 random nucleotides. Each sample yielded at least 2.5 million CDR3-containing paired-end reads. The Mint cDNA synthesis kit, primed by a TRBC-specific oligonucleotide, was used to synthesize first-strand cDNA from all RNA. Following uracil-DNA glycosylase treatment, all cDNA underwent a first 18-cycle PCR with the universal primers M1SS and BC2_uni_R. Processing in the source paper ran as follows. Each sample was normalized by randomly selecting 1 million high-quality reads, each carrying a distinct molecular identifier. Instead of being binned into consensus sequences, reads that shared molecular identifiers were thrown out. CDR3 identification, clonotype clustering and error correction used MiTCR with a Q25 quality threshold and the strictest error-elimination algorithm. A nonparametric unseen species model with Euler transformation was used to estimate a lower bound on total TCR beta diversity. Using fastp at Q25 and MiXCR, TCRdb reprocessed the public reads and kept productive beta chains. Every distinct CDR3 protein forms one entry, paired with its most common genes and DNA. The V and J calls reflect TCRdb's pipeline rather than the authors' work. The sample data list over 500,000 distinct CDR3 sequences, and 45% to 60% of these were observed just once. The ten largest make up roughly 13% of the sample.

The record originates from a study of blood T cells in healthy people across ages (dated by TCRdb to between 2015 and 2017). In the study overall: Template switching captured roughly one uniquely barcoded TCR beta cDNA molecule per two T cells in model experiments. To track age-related changes in TCR beta repertoire diversity, the study relied on deep sequencing normalized with unique cDNA molecular identifiers. The donors were divided into four age groups: young (average around 17 years), middle-aged (about 39), aged (approximately 59) and long-lived (about 90). To avoid experimental bias, donors of different ages were randomly spread across the sequencing lanes. The study analyzed two additional independent replicas of 1 million unique cDNA reads from the same blood draw for two donors, one aged 18 to 30 and one aged 80 or older. The research as a whole found: Observed TCR beta diversity per million T cells fell roughly linearly with age, and a significant reduction was already apparent by age about 43. Since profiling was done on bulk unsorted PBMCs, naive and antigen-experienced compartments could not be conclusively compared. Observed TCR beta diversity correlated strongly with the percentage of naive T cells measured by flow cytometry. Compared with the aged group, the long-lived group had more naive CD4+ T cells, fewer expanded clones and increased TCR diversity, suggesting age selection. Estimates of total diversity based on one million sequenced T cells were considered lower bounds and underestimates. Because the CMV infection status of the donors was unknown, age-related changes in expanded clonotypes may potentially have been confounded.

This sequence originates from a woman aged 80 or older in good health. Recombination connected TRBV3-1 to TRBJ2-1; 7 middle bases align to TRBD2. The sample comprised blood. The DNA is as follows: TGTGCCAGCAGCCAAGGGGGGGGGACCCAGTTCTTC. The encoded protein is CASSQGGGTQFF.